This entry lists 28 T cell receptor beta chains sequenced from one sample in a study of cytomegalovirus exposure and HLA in healthy donors. Assay: immunoSEQ multiplex PCR; the TCRdb copy retains only in-frame clones and omits some. The repertoire consists of 150,000 to 200,000 clones, with about 87% occurring once and the leading ten covering roughly 1.5%. Specimen: PBMCs. These receptors were taken from a woman aged 25 to 39 in good health and CMV-seronegative.

The chain links TRBV30 to TRBJ2-2, with 7 bases matching TRBD1. CDR3 length: 14 residues. Germline CDR1 reads GTSNPN; CDR2 reads SVGIG (reference sequence). Trimming at V came to 2 bases and at J to 4 bases, leaving 4 bases not matched to a gene. In DNA, the CDR3 is TGTGCCTGGAGTCGGGACAGCCTCACCGGGGAGCTGTTTTTT. It yields the protein CAWSRDSLTGELFF. Complete variable domain (other parts from reference TRBV30 and TRBJ2-2): SQTIHQWPATLVQPVGSPLSLECTVEGTSNPNLYWYRQAAGRGLQLLFYSVGIGQISSEVPQNLSASRPQDRQFILSSKKLLLSDSGFYLCAWSRDSLTGELFFGEGSRLTVL.

The chain is built from TRBV7-9 and TRBJ2-1; possibly TRBD1 for D (7 bases). CDR1 SEHNR and CDR2 FQNEAQ come from the germline V gene (reference sequence). The V and J ends lost 11 bases and 4 bases respectively, with 18 bases between them. The CDR3 is 14 residues long. The CDR3 nucleotides are TGTGCCTACCCGGGGGACAGAGATTACAATGAGCAGTTCTTC. Protein product: CAYPGDRDYNEQFF. The full variable domain, its missing parts supplied by reference TRBV7-9 and TRBJ2-1, is DTGVSQNPRHKITKRGQNVTFRCDPISEHNRLYWYRQTLGQGPEFLTYFQNEAQLEKSRLLSDRFSAERPKGSFSTLEIQRTEQGDSAMYLCAYPGDRDYNEQFFGPGTRLTVL.

The chain couples TRBV7-2 to TRBJ2-7, with D possibly TRBD2 on 7 matching bases. The CDR3 contains 15 residues. V was pared by 4 bases and J by 4 bases, with 17 bases between. Germline-derived CDR1 and CDR2 are SGHTA and FQGNSA. The CDR3 loop is CASSSYGGPRYEQYF. CDR3 bases: TGTGCCAGCAGCTCATACGGGGGGCCTAGGTACGAGCAGTACTTC.

The J gene is TRBJ1-1, the V gene TRBV5-1, with a weak D call TRBD1 (6 bases). The CDR3 is 14 amino acids. Germline CDR1 is SGHRS and CDR2 is YFSETQ. V lost 6 bases to trimming and J lost 0 bases, with 12 bases between them. The DNA for the CDR3 is TGCGCCAGCATGTCGGGACAAATGAACACTGAAGCTTTCTTT. The encoded protein is CASMSGQMNTEAFF.

In the case of this clone: In the same sample, other DNA sequences code for this CDR3. CDR3 sequence reads: CSVVTGGTEAFF. For the CDR3, the DNA is TGCAGCGTTGTAACGGGAGGCACTGAAGCTTTCTTT. The gene calls are TRBV29-1 and TRBJ1-1; D not resolved. The CDR3 extends over 12 amino acids. Germline V gene lookup returns CDR1 SQVTM and CDR2 ANQGSEA. V lost 4 bases to trimming and J lost 4 bases, with 10 bases between them.

J is TRBJ2-2 and V is TRBV6-5; tentative D call: TRBD1 (5 bases). The CDR3 is 14 residues long. With 6 bases removed from V and 5 bases from J, the gap between germline ends came to 13 bases. Germline lookup yields CDR1 MNHEY and CDR2 SVGAGI. The CDR3 sequence is CASRRPTETGELFF. The CDR3 region has the DNA TGTGCCAGCAGACGTCCGACAGAAACCGGGGAGCTGTTTTTT.

The rearrangement uses TRBV29-1 and TRBJ2-5; no reliable D call. Germline CDR1 is SQVTM and CDR2 is ANQGSEA. Trimming shortened V by 7 bases and J by 3 bases, and 9 bases separated the two germline ends. The CDR3 covers 11 residues. CDR3 loop: CSAGLEETQYF. In DNA, the CDR3 is TGCAGCGCTGGGCTTGAAGAGACCCAGTACTTC.

The rearrangement links TRBV6-1 to TRBJ1-1, with TRBD1 identical over 8 bases. CDR1 and CDR2 (germline): MNHNS, SASEGT. The CDR3 has 15 amino acids. V lost 2 bases to trimming and J lost 0 bases; unmatched junction nucleotides: 2. The CDR3: CASSEWTGMNTEAFF. CDR3 sequence (DNA): TGTGCCAGCAGTGAATGGACAGGGATGAACACTGAAGCTTTCTTT.

The chain recombines TRBV7-2 with TRBJ1-5; 8 bases map to TRBD1. CDR1 is SGHTA and CDR2 is FQGNSA in the germline V gene. The CDR3 loop spans 16 amino acids. The V segment lost 1 base and the J segment 6 bases; nucleotides outside the gene matches: 8. The CDR3 nucleotides are TGTGCCAGCAGCTTAGTAGGGCAGGGGGCTAGTCAGCCCCAGCATTTT. As protein: CASSLVGQGASQPQHF.

The chain couples TRBV30 to TRBJ1-5, with 7 nucleotides matching TRBD1. Germline V CDR1 and CDR2: GTSNPN, SVGIG (reference sequence). The CDR3 totals 15 residues. J lost 0 bases, V lost 0 bases, and 2 bases had no gene match. The DNA for the CDR3 is TGTGCCTGGAGTGTCGGGACAGATAGCAATCAGCCCCAGCATTTT. It codes for CAWSVGTDSNQPQHF.

The rearrangement joins TRBV7-8 to TRBJ1-2; D uncertain. Germline loops: CDR1 SGHVS, CDR2 FQNEAQ. The CDR3 has 14 residues. Trimming cost V 1 base and J 5 bases, with 11 bases left between them. The CDR3 sequence is CASSLVSRDYGYTF. CDR3 sequence (DNA): TGTGCCAGCAGCTTAGTGAGCCGAGATTATGGCTACACCTTC.

The chain has TRBV5-4 and TRBJ2-3; D may be TRBD1 (6 bases). The germline V gene encodes CDR1 SGHNT and CDR2 YYREEE (reference sequence). V lost 0 bases, J lost 6 bases, and 8 bases lay in between. The CDR3 spans 13 residues. The CDR3 sequence is CASSLGGRDTQYF. CDR3 nucleotides: TGTGCCAGCAGCTTGGGGGGGCGTGATACGCAGTATTTT.

The chain has TRBV29-1 and TRBJ1-2; no clear D. Trimming cost V 3 bases and J 4 bases, with 6 bases left between them. Germline CDR1 SQVTM, CDR2 ANQGSEA. CDR3 length: 11 amino acids. The CDR3 protein is CSVDSSYGYTF. The CDR3 nucleotides read TGCAGCGTTGATTCTAGCTATGGCTACACCTTC. Full variable domain (remainder filled in from reference TRBV29-1 and TRBJ1-2): SAVISQKPSRDICQRGTSLTIQCQVDSQVTMMFWYRQQPGQSLTLIATANQGSEATYESGFVIDKFPISRPNLTFSTLTVSNMSPEDSSIYLCSVDSSYGYTFGSGTRLTVV.

The chain combines TRBV30 with TRBJ2-1; TRBD1 might be the D (5 bases). Germline V gene lookup returns CDR1 GTSNPN and CDR2 SVGIG (reference sequence). Trimming cost V 2 bases and J 1 base, with 9 bases left between them. The CDR3 is made up of 14 amino acids. This chain's CDR3 is CAWSYQGSYNEQFF. DNA of the CDR3: TGTGCCTGGAGTTATCAGGGATCCTACAATGAGCAGTTCTTC.

The chain employs TRBV5-6 and TRBJ2-1, with 8 bases aligning to TRBD2. V trimming: 3 bases; J trimming: 4 bases; junction bases outside the gene matches: 12. Per the germline V gene, CDR1 is SGHDT and CDR2 is YYEEEE. This CDR3 has 17 residues. The CDR3 loop is CASSSTPETGGYNEQFF. In DNA, the CDR3 is TGTGCCAGCAGCTCCACGCCTGAAACGGGGGGGTACAATGAGCAGTTCTTC.

V and J are TRBV30 and TRBJ1-3; TRBD1 might be the D (5 bases). The CDR3 contains 16 residues. Germline V gene lookup returns CDR1 GTSNPN and CDR2 SVGIG (reference sequence). Trimming took off 4 bases at V and 0 bases at J, with 16 bases between the two ends. CDR3 sequence (DNA): TGTGCCTGGAACAGCGGGGCGCAACTCTCTGGAAACACCATATATTTT. Translated: CAWNSGAQLSGNTIYF.

This chain connects TRBV11-2 to TRBJ2-7; TRBD1 agrees at 11 bases. J gave up 5 bases and V 1 base, and 1 base lay outside the gene matches. In germline, CDR1 is SGHAT, CDR2 FQNNGV. The CDR3 loop spans 14 amino acids. The CDR3, as DNA: TGTGCCAGCAGCTTAGGGACAGGGGGCGACGAGCAGTACTTC. It encodes CASSLGTGGDEQYF.

This clone was counted once. V and J are TRBV15 and TRBJ1-4, with 8 bases matching TRBD1. Losses at the gene ends were 0 bases for V and 10 bases for J; bases not matched to a gene: 7. This CDR3 is built from 15 residues. Germline assignment: CDR1 LNHNV and CDR2 YYDKDF (reference sequence). The CDR3 region is CATSRDPQDRVKLFF. The CDR3 DNA reads as TGTGCCACCAGCAGAGATCCCCAGGACAGGGTAAAACTGTTTTTT.

V is TRBV9 and J is TRBJ1-1; TRBD1 is a possible D gene (6 bases). Trimming took off 2 bases at V and 9 bases at J, with 17 bases between the two ends. Looked up from germline, CDR1 is SGDLS and CDR2 is YYNGEE. This CDR3 region has 14 residues. CDR3 DNA: TGTGCCAGCAGCGTCGGACAGTCCAAGACACAAGCTTTCTTT. This codes for CASSVGQSKTQAFF.

The chain has TRBV19 and TRBJ2-5; TRBD1 aligns across 7 bases. The CDR3 is made up of 13 amino acids. Per germline, CDR1 LNHDA and CDR2 SQIVND (reference sequence). Trimming cost V 11 bases and J 2 bases; bases outside gene matches: 8. CDR3 residues: CAGGLGQQETQYF. In DNA, the CDR3 is TGTGCCGGGGGCCTGGGACAGCAAGAGACCCAGTACTTC.

The DNA for the CDR3 is TGTGCCAGTAGTTCGGGGAATGGCTACACCTTC. Its protein product is CASSSGNGYTF. The chain is built from TRBV19 and TRBJ1-2; no firm D call. CDR1 is LNHDA, CDR2 SQIVND, per germline (reference sequence). V was cut by 5 bases and J by 6 bases, with 7 bases left in between. This CDR3 is 11 amino acids long.

This sequence joins TRBV7-9 and TRBJ2-7, with D hard to call. V was clipped by 1 base and J by 4 bases, with 8 bases between them. Germline lookup yields CDR1 SEHNR and CDR2 FQNEAQ (reference sequence). The CDR3 runs to 13 residues. The CDR3 loop reads CASSLGAPYEQYF. The CDR3 bases are TGTGCCAGCAGCTTAGGAGCGCCGTACGAGCAGTACTTC.

This clone was counted once. The rearrangement uses TRBV9 and TRBJ1-2; D is uncertain. The V gene lost 5 bases and the J gene lost 4 bases, with 12 bases spanning the gap. Germline V gene data show CDR1 as SGDLS and CDR2 as YYNGEE. CDR3 length equals 13 residues. In DNA, the CDR3 is TGTGCCAGCAGTGCCCAACGCGGCTATGGCTACACCTTC. This sequence encodes CASSAQRGYGYTF.

The gene calls are TRBV5-5 and TRBJ2-7; tentative D call: TRBD2 (5 bases). Germline V gives CDR1 SGHKS, CDR2 YYEKEE (reference sequence). The CDR3 covers 14 residues. The V end lost 3 bases, the J end lost 1 base, and 11 bases lay between the germline ends. CDR3 sequence (DNA): TGTGCCAGCAGCTCGTGGACGGGATCCTACGAGCAGTACTTC. This codes for CASSSWTGSYEQYF.

The gene calls are TRBV25-1 and TRBJ2-7, with a possible D match to TRBD1 (5 bases). The CDR3 is made up of 14 amino acids. Germline lookup yields CDR1 MGHDK and CDR2 SYGVNS. V was trimmed by 5 bases and J by 4 bases, leaving 15 bases between them. DNA of the CDR3: TGTGCCAGCAGTTTAATACAGGAACCTTACGAGCAGTACTTC. As protein: CASSLIQEPYEQYF.

The rearrangement uses TRBV5-1 and TRBJ2-1; unclear D gene. This CDR3 is built from 12 residues. Germline lookup yields CDR1 SGHRS and CDR2 YFSETQ. Trimming cost V 4 bases and J 3 bases, with 5 bases left between them. Written as DNA, the CDR3 is TGCGCCAGCAGCCAGGACTACAATGAGCAGTTCTTC. Translation gives CASSQDYNEQFF.

The chain joins TRBV5-1 to TRBJ2-7, with TRBD1 identical over 7 bases. Germline values: CDR1 SGHRS, CDR2 YFSETQ. The CDR3 is made up of 13 amino acids. V shed 4 bases and J 2 bases; nucleotides not matched to a gene: 3. CDR3 residues: CASSGDSTYEQYF. Written as DNA, the CDR3 is TGCGCCAGCAGCGGGGACAGTACCTACGAGCAGTACTTC.

V gene TRBV5-1 combines with J gene TRBJ2-1, with 10 bases that match TRBD2. CDR3 size: 18 residues. Trimming took 1 base from V and 5 from J; bases not matched to a gene: 12. CDR1 and CDR2 from the germline V gene are SGHRS and YFSETQ. The CDR3 loop is CASSLKERGGPANNEQFF. CDR3 bases: TGCGCCAGCAGCTTGAAAGAGCGGGGGGGCCCCGCGAACAATGAGCAGTTCTTC.